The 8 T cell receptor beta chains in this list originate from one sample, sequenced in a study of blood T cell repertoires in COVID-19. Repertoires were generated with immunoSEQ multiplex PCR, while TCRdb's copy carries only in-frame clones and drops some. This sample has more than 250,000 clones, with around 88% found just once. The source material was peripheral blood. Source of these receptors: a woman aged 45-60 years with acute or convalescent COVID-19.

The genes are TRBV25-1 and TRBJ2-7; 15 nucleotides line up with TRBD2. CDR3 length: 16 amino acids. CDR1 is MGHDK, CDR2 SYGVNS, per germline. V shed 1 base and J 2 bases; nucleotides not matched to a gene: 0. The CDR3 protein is CASSEWTSGRAYEQYF. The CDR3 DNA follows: TGTGCCAGCAGTGAATGGACTAGCGGGAGGGCCTACGAGCAGTACTTC.

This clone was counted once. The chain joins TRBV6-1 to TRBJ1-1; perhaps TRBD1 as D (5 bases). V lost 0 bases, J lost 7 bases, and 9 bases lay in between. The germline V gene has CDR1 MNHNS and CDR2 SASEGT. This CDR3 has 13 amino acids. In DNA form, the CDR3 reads TGTGCCAGCAGTGAAGCGGGGCGGTATGAAGCTTTCTTT. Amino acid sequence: CASSEAGRYEAFF.

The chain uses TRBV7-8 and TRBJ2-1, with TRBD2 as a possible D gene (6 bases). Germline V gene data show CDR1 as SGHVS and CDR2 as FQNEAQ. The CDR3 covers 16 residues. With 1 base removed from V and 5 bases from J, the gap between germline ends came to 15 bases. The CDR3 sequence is CASSLGAGWGNNEQFF. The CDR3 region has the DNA TGTGCCAGCAGCTTAGGGGCGGGGTGGGGCAACAATGAGCAGTTCTTC.

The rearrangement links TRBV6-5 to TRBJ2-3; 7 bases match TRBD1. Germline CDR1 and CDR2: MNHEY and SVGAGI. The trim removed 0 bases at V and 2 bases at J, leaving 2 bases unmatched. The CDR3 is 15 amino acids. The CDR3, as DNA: TGTGCCAGCAGTTACTCCGGACAGGTCACAGATACGCAGTATTTT. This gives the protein CASSYSGQVTDTQYF.

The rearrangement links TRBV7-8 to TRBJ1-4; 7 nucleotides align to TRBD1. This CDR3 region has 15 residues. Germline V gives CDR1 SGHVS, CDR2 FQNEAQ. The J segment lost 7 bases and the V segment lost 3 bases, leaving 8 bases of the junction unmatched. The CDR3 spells CASSLRQGFTEKLFF. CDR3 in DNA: TGTGCCAGCAGCTTGCGACAGGGTTTTACTGAAAAACTGTTTTTT.

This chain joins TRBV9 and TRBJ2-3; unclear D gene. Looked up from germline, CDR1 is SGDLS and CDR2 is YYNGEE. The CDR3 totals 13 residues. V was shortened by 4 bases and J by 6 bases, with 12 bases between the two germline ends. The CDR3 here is CASSPEFLDTQYF. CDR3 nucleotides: TGTGCCAGCAGCCCGGAGTTTTTGGATACGCAGTATTTT. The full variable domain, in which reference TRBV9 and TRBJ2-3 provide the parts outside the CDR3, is DSGVTQTPKHLITATGQRVTLRCSPRSGDLSVYWYQQSLDQGLQFLIQYYNGEERAKGNILERFSAQQFPDLHSELNLSSLELGDSALYFCASSPEFLDTQYFGPGTRLTVL.

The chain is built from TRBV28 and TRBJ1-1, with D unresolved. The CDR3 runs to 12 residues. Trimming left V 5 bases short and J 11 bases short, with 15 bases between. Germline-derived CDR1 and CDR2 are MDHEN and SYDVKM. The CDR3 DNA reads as TGTGCCAGCAGTCCCCATCCATCGGGGGCTTTCTTT. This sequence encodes CASSPHPSGAFF.

The CDR3 sequence: CASSLGRHSNQPQHF. DNA for the CDR3: TGTGCCAGCAGTTTGGGCCGTCACAGCAATCAGCCCCAGCATTTT. The V and J genes are TRBV6-5 and TRBJ1-5; D remains unclear. Trimming shortened V by 4 bases and J by 1 base, and 11 bases separated the two germline ends. Germline CDR1 MNHEY, CDR2 SVGAGI. The CDR3 is 15 residues long.